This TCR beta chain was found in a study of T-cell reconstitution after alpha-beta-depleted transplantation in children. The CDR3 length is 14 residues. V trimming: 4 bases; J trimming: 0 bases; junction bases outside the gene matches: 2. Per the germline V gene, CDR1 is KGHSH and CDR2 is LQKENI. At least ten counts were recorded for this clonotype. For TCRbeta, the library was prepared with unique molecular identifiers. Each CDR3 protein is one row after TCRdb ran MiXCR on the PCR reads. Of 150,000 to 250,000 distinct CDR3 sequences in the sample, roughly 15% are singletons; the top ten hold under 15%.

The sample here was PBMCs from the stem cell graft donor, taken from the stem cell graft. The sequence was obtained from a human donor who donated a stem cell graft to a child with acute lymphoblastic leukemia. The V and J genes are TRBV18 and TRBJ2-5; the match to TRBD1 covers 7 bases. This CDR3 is CASSQGQDQETQYF. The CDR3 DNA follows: TGTGCCAGCTCACAAGGACAGGACCAAGAGACCCAGTACTTC.